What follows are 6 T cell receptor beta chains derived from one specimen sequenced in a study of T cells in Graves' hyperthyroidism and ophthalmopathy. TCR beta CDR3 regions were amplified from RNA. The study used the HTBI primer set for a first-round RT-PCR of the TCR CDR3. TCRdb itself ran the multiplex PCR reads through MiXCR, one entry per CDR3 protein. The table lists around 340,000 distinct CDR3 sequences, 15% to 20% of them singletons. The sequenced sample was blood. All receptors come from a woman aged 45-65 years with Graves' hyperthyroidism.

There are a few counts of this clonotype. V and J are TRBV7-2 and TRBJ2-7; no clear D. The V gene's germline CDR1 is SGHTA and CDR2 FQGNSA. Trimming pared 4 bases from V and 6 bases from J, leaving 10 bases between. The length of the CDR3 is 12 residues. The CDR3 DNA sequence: TGTGCCAGCAGCTCCGACTCCGCCGAGCAGTACTTC. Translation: CASSSDSAEQYF.

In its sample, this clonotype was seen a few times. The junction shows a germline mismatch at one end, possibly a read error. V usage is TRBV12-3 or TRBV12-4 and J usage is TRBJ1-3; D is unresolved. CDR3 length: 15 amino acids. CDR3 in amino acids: CVSSLYYSSGNTIYF. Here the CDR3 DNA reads TGTGTCAGCAGTTTATATTACAGCTCTGGAAACACCATATATTTT.

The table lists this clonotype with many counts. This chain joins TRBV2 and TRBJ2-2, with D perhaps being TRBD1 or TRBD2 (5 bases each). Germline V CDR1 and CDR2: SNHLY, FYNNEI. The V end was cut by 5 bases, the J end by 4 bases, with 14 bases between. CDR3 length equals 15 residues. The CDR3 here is CASSRDRSGTGELFF. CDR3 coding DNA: TGTGCCAGCAGTCGGGACCGCTCGGGCACCGGGGAGCTGTTTTTT.

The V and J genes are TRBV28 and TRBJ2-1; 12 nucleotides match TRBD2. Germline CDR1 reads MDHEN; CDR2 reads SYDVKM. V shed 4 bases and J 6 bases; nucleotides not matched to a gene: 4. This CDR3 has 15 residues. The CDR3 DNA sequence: TGTGCCAGCAGTTCTAGCGGGAGGGCCGTCAATGAGCAGTTCTTC. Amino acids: CASSSSGRAVNEQFF.

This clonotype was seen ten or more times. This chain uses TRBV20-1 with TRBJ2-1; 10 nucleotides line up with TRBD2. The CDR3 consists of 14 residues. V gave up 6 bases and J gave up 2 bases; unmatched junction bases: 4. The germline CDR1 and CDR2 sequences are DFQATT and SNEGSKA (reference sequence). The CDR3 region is CSARGLAAYNEQFF. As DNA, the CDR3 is TGCAGTGCCCGTGGACTAGCGGCCTACAATGAGCAGTTCTTC.

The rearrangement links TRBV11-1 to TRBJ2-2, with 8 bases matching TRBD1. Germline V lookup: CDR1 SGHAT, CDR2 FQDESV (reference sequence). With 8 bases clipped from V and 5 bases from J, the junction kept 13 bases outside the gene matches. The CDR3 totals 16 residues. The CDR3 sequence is CASGKRTGSATGELFF. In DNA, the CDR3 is TGTGCCAGCGGCAAGAGGACAGGGAGCGCGACCGGGGAGCTGTTTTTT.